This T cell receptor beta chain was captured by sequencing in a study of blood T cells in healthy people across ages. The authors ran a second PCR of 7 to 11 cycles using a sample-barcoded 5' primer and a J-beta primer mix. MiXCR, applied by TCRdb to the 5' RACE reads, yields one record per CDR3 protein. The table has 920,000 or so distinct CDR3 sequences, more than 40% seen once. This clonotype appeared a few times. This CDR3 is 13 amino acids long. Deletions cut 6 bases from V and 2 bases from J, with 10 bases between. CDR1 is SNHLY and CDR2 is FYNNEI in the germline V gene. Material for sequencing was blood. This receptor was identified in a woman aged 55-75 years in good health. The J gene is TRBJ2-5, the V gene TRBV2; no firm D call. The CDR3 coding sequence is TGTGCCAGCAGGTCCAACTTTCAAGAGACCCAGTACTTC. Its protein product is CASRSNFQETQYF.